The 2 T cell receptor beta chains reported below all come from one sample, sequenced in a study of cytomegalovirus exposure and HLA in healthy donors (dated by TCRdb to the late 2010s). Library preparation employed the immunoSEQ multiplex PCR assay. A mixture of 60 forward primers for TCR Vbeta segments and 13 reverse primers for TCR Jbeta segments was used in the multiplex PCR. This is the immuneACCESS table as TCRdb keeps it, with only in-frame sequences that have V and J called. A part of the clones is gone; compared with another copy, unresolved V genes explain less than half, and the rest is unexplained. The sample includes some 170,000 clones, with approximately 80% observed a single time. The top ten clonotypes cover about 7% of the sample. The sequenced sample consisted of PBMCs. These receptors all come from a woman younger than 45 in good health and CMV-seropositive.

The rearrangement uses TRBV28 and TRBJ1-5; D is undetermined. This CDR3 is 15 amino acids long. Germline loops: CDR1 MDHEN, CDR2 SYDVKM. The V gene lost 3 bases and the J gene lost 0 bases, with 9 bases spanning the gap. CDR3 nucleotides: TGTGCCAGCAGTTTTTACCGGTATAGCAATCAGCCCCAGCATTTT. Protein: CASSFYRYSNQPQHF.

J is TRBJ2-3 and V is TRBV5-6; 8 bases agree with TRBD1. The germline V gene encodes CDR1 SGHDT and CDR2 YYEEEE. The CDR3 has 16 residues. Germline trimming cut 5 bases from V and 4 bases from J; bases unmatched to any gene: 12. The CDR3 sequence: CASSISGRGLSDTQYF. The CDR3 bases are TGTGCCAGCAGTATCTCGGGCAGGGGGCTCTCAGATACGCAGTATTTT.